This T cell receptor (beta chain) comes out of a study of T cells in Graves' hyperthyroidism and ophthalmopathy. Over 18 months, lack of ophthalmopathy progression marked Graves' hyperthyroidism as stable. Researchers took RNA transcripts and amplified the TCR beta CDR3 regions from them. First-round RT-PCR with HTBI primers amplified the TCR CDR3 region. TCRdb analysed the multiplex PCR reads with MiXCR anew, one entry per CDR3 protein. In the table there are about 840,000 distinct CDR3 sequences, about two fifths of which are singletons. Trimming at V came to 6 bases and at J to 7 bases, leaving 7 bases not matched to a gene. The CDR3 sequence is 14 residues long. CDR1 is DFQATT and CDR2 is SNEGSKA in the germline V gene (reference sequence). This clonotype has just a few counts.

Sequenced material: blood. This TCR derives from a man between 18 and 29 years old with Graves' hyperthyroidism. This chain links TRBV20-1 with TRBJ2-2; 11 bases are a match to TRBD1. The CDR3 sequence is CSALGQGVDGELFF. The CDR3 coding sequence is TGCAGTGCATTGGGACAGGGGGTCGACGGGGAGCTGTTTTTT.